This note documents a single T cell receptor (beta chain) sequence. The antigen remains unidentified. Regions amplified from RNA transcripts were the TCR beta CDR3 regions. HTBI primers were employed in a first-round RT-PCR of the TCR CDR3. One entry per CDR3 protein results from TCRdb running MiXCR on the multiplex PCR reads. The sample records 400,000 to 600,000 distinct CDR3 sequences, about 16% being singletons. This sample was included in a study of T cells in Graves' hyperthyroidism and ophthalmopathy. In the study overall: Peripheral blood draws took place at initial diagnosis, ahead of any treatment. Whole-study results and caveats: A model built on 13 V-J features separated ophthalmopathy from stable hyperthyroidism. In validation, the model predicted ophthalmopathy. These predictions came a median about 6.8 months before onset.

The ends were cut back, 7 bases at V and 1 base at J, with 10 bases in the middle. The CDR3 is made up of 14 amino acids. The germline V gene encodes CDR1 WSHSY and CDR2 SAAADI. Individuals with ophthalmopathy presented a Clinical Activity Score of at least 3, a NOSPECS grade of at least 4 and a duration under 3 months. This TCR came from a woman aged 25-40 years with Graves' ophthalmopathy. Sequenced sample: blood. V and J are TRBV10-2 and TRBJ2-2; a possible D gene is TRBD1 (6 bases). CDR3 region: CASIQGMNTGELFF. Written as DNA, the CDR3 is TGCGCCAGCATTCAGGGGATGAACACCGGGGAGCTGTTTTTT.